This T cell receptor beta chain was found in a study of blood T cell repertoires in COVID-19. Across the whole study: Material from acute and convalescent COVID-19 was sourced from the United States, Italy and Spain. T cells, B-cell-depleted T cells, or PBMCs supplied cDNA or gDNA.

This CDR3 comprises 12 residues. V shed 3 bases and J shed 4 bases, with 9 bases lying between them. The germline V gene has CDR1 GTSNPN and CDR2 SVGIG (reference sequence). This study enrolled people aged about 18 to 90 from approximately 24 US geographic areas. TCRdb's copy holds only in-frame clones and misses some; the assay was immunoSEQ multiplex PCR. Of over 150,000 clones listed, 75% to 90% are singletons. The sample consisted of PBMCs or T cells enriched from blood (not recorded which). The clonotype comes from a middle-aged man who had recovered from COVID-19. The rearrangement joins TRBV30 to TRBJ2-5, with a weak D call TRBD2 (5 bases). For the CDR3, the DNA is TGTGCCTGGAGGGACTTTCGAGAGACCCAGTACTTC. The encoded protein is CAWRDFRETQYF.